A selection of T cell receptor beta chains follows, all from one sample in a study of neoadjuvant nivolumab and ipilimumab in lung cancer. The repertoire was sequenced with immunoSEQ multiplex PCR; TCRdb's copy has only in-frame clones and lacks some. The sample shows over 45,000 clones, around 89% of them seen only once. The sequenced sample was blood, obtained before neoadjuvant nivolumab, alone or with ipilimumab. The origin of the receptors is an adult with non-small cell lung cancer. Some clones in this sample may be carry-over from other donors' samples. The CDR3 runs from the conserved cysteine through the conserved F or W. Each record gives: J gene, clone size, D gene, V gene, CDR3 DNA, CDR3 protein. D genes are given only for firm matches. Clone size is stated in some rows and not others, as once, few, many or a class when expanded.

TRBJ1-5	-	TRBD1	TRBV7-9	TGTGCCAGCAGCCCCCCCCCAGACAGGGAAGGAACTCAGCCCCAGCATTTT	CASSPPPDREGTQPQHF
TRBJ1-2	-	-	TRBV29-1	TGCAGCGTTGGTGGTCAGTTGGTTACCTTC	CSVGGQLVTF
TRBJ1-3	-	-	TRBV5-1	TGCGCCAGCAGCCGGGTGACGGGAAACACCATATATTTT	CASSRVTGNTIYF
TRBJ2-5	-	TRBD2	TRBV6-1	TGTGCCAGCAGCCAACTAGCGGGAGGGCAAGAGACCCAGTACTTC	CASSQLAGGQETQYF
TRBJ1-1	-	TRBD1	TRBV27	TGTGCCAGCAGTTTAAGAGGGACAGGGGTAACTGAAGCTTTCTTT	CASSLRGTGVTEAFF
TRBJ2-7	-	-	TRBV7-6	TGTGCCACCGCGGCAGGTACCTCCTACGAGCAGTACTTC	CATAAGTSYEQYF
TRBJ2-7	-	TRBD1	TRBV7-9	TGTGCCAGCAGCTTCAGACAGGGGGGGGGATCCTACGAGCAGTACTTC	CASSFRQGGGSYEQYF
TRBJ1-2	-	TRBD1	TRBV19	TGTGCCAGTAGTTCCGGGACAGGGATGAGTAGCTATGGCTACACCTTC	CASSSGTGMSSYGYTF
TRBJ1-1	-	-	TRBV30	TGTGCCTGGGAGCCTCCCTCGGACAGAACGAACACTGAAGCTTTCTTT	CAWEPPSDRTNTEAFF
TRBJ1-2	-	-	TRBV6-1	TGTGCCAGCAGTGAAAGAGGCTTCTATGGCTACACCTTC	CASSERGFYGYTF
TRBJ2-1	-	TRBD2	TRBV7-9	TGTGCCAGCAGCTTAGAGGGGACTAGCGGGAGAACTGAGCAGTTCTTC	CASSLEGTSGRTEQFF
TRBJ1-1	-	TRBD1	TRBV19	TGTGCCAGTAGCCGACAGGGAAGGACTGAAGCTTTCTTT	CASSRQGRTEAFF
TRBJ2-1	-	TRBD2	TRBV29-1	TGCAGCGCCCTCCCAGCGGGGGCCTACAATGAGCAGTTCTTC	CSALPAGAYNEQFF
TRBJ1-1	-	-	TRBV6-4	TGTGCCAGCAGTGAGACGGTTTATGAAGCTTTCTTT	CASSETVYEAFF
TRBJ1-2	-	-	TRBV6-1	TGTGCCAGCAGTGAAGGGCCAGGATCTAACTATGGCTACACCTTC	CASSEGPGSNYGYTF
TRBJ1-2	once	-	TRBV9	TGTGCCAGCAGCGTAGATGGCACCAACTATGGCTACACCTTC	CASSVDGTNYGYTF
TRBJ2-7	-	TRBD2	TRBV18	TGTGCCAGCTCACCACCCGGGACTAGCGTCTACGAGCAGTACTTC	CASSPPGTSVYEQYF
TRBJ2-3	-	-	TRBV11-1	TGTGCCAGCAGCCCTATACCGGGATCCTCTAGCACAGATACGCAGTATTTT	CASSPIPGSSSTDTQYF
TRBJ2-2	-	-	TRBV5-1	TGCGCCAGCAGCCGCCGAGTCTTGGTAGGGACCGGGGAGCTGTTTTTT	CASSRRVLVGTGELFF
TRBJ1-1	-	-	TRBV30	TGTGCTATTGCAGCCGTCATGAACACTGAAGCTTTCTTT	CAIAAVMNTEAFF
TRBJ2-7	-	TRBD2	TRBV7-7	TGTGCTAGCAGCTTAGAGGCGGGAGCCGAGCAGTACTTC	CASSLEAGAEQYF
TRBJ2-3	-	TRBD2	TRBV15	TGTGCCACCAGAGGGTATGGGTGGCGGGAGGCCTCAGATACGCAGTATTTT	CATRGYGWREASDTQYF
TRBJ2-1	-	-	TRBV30	TGTGCCTGGAGTGGGGCGATTCCTAATGAGCAGTTCTTC	CAWSGAIPNEQFF
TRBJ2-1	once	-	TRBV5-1	TGCGCCAGCAGCACGACGACAGGGGAGGGTGAGCAGTTCTTC	CASSTTTGEGEQFF
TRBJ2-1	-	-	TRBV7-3	TGTGCCAGCAGCACGACGGCATACAATGAGCAGTTCTTC	CASSTTAYNEQFF
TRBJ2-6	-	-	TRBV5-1	TGCGCCAGCAGCTTCGGCGCCAACTCTGGGGCCAACGTCCTGACTTTC	CASSFGANSGANVLTF
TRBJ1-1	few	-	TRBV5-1	TGCGCCAGCAGCCCCCAGGCCAGCAACACTGAAGCTTTCTTT	CASSPQASNTEAFF
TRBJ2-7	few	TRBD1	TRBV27	TGTGCCAGCAGGGCCCGGGACAGCACCTACGAGCAGTACTTC	CASRARDSTYEQYF
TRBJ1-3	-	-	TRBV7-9	TGTGCCAGCAGCCTGGACACATTTCTCTCTGGAAACACCATATATTTT	CASSLDTFLSGNTIYF
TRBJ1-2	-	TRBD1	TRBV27	TGTGCCAGCAGTCCAACCCCAGCGGTGGGACAGGTGATCTATGGCTACACCTTC	CASSPTPAVGQVIYGYTF
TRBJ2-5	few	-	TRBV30	TGTGCCTGGAGTGTTCAGATGGAGACCCAGTACTTC	CAWSVQMETQYF
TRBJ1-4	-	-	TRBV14	TGTGCCAGCAGTCCCGAGCAGTGGCCCTTCGGGACTAATGAAAAACTGTTTTTT	CASSPEQWPFGTNEKLFF
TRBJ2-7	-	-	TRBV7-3	TGTGCCAGCGCTGGGGGTAGCGGAAATTACGAGCAGTACTTC	CASAGGSGNYEQYF
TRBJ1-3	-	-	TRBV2	TGTGCCAGCTCCCGTTCCCAGTTCTCTGGAAACACCATATATTTT	CASSRSQFSGNTIYF
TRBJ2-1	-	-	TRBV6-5	TGTGCCAGCAGTTACTCGAGTCAGGGGCCGGGCAATGAGCAGTTCTTC	CASSYSSQGPGNEQFF
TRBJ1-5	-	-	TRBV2	TGTGCCAGCAGACCTCTTGGGGCGAGCAATCAGCCCCAGCATTTT	CASRPLGASNQPQHF
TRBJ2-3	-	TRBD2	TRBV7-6	TGTGCCAGCAGCTCTCGGGAGGGCCTAAAAGATACGCAGTATTTT	CASSSREGLKDTQYF
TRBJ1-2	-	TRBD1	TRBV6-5	TGTGCCAGCAGCCCTGGACAGGACAGATATGGCTACACCTTC	CASSPGQDRYGYTF
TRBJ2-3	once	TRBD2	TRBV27	TGTGCCAGCAGTACTAGCGGGAAAGGCACAGATACGCAGTATTTT	CASSTSGKGTDTQYF
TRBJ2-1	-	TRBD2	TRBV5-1	TGCGCCAGCAGCCAACCCCCGGGACTAGCGGGAGGGCCCGACAATGAGCAGTTCTTC	CASSQPPGLAGGPDNEQFF
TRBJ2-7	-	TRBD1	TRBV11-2	TGTGCCAGCAGCCCTCCCGGGACAGCCTACGAGCAGTACTTC	CASSPPGTAYEQYF
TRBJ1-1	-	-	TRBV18	TGTGCCAGCTCACCCCAGAAGAACACTGAAGCTTTCTTT	CASSPQKNTEAFF
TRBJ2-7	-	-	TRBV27	TGTGCCAGCAGTTCATGGCAGGGGTCCTACGAGCAGTACTTC	CASSSWQGSYEQYF
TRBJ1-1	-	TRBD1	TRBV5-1	TGCGCCAGCAGCGTGGGACAGGGGGGGACTGAAGCTTTCTTT	CASSVGQGGTEAFF
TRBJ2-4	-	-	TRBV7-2	TGTGCCAGCAGCCATAGCTCGGGACAAAAAAACATTCAGTACTTC	CASSHSSGQKNIQYF
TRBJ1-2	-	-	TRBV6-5	TGTGCCAGCCGGCCACAAACTAACTATGGCTACACCTTC	CASRPQTNYGYTF
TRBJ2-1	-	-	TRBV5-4	TGTGCCAGCAGCTTGGCCGGACGGAGTTTCAATGAGCAGTTCTTC	CASSLAGRSFNEQFF
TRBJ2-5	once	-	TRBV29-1	TGCAGCGCCGGACACCCAAGGAAGACCCAGTACTTC	CSAGHPRKTQYF
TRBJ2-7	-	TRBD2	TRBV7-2	TGTGCCAGCAGCCTGACTAGCGGGAGCCACGAGCAGTACTTC	CASSLTSGSHEQYF
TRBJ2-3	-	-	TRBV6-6	TGTGCCAGCAGTCGTACCTCGGGTCCCGGTGGGGATACGCAGTATTTT	CASSRTSGPGGDTQYF
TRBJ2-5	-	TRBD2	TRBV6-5	TGTGCCAGCAGTTCCGGACTCGGCGGGAGAGGTTACTTC	CASSSGLGGRGYF
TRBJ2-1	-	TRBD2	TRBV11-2	TGTGCCAGCAGCTCTCAAGCGGGAGGGTCCTACAATGAGCAGTTCTTC	CASSSQAGGSYNEQFF
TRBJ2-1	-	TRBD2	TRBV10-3	TGTGCCATCTCCGGACTAGCGGTGGACAATGAGCAGTTCTTC	CAISGLAVDNEQFF
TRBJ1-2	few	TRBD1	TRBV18	TGTGCCAGCTCATTCGGGACAGCGAACTATGGCTACACCTTC	CASSFGTANYGYTF
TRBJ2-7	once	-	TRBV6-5	TGTGCCAGCAGTTCCCGTCAAGGGGGAACTAGCTACGAGCAGTACTTC	CASSSRQGGTSYEQYF